The text below deals with one T cell receptor beta chain. What it binds is unknown. Per germline, CDR1 SGHAT and CDR2 FQNNGV. The J segment lost 11 bases and the V segment lost 5 bases, leaving 16 bases of the junction unmatched. This CDR3 has 16 amino acids. Next came a second PCR, run for about 6 to 12 cycles, which used a sample-barcoded 5' primer along with a J-beta primer mix. Via MiXCR, TCRdb re-called the 5' RACE reads, giving one row per CDR3 protein. There are approximately 960,000 distinct CDR3 sequences in the sample; about 29% occur only once, and 10% lies in the top ten. The sample is drawn from a study of blood T cells in healthy people across ages. General study points: There was no known CMV status for donors, so expanded clonotype changes were possibly confounded.

These data were likewise used in another study, on T cells of mothers and their children.

The V call is TRBV11-2, the J call TRBJ2-4, with 9 nucleotides matching TRBD1. Sequencing was done on a sample of blood. The receptor was derived from a woman in her forties in good health. The chain's CDR3 is CASSHHRDRDFKVQYF. CDR3 DNA: TGTGCCAGCAGCCATCACCGGGACAGGGATTTCAAGGTTCAGTACTTC.